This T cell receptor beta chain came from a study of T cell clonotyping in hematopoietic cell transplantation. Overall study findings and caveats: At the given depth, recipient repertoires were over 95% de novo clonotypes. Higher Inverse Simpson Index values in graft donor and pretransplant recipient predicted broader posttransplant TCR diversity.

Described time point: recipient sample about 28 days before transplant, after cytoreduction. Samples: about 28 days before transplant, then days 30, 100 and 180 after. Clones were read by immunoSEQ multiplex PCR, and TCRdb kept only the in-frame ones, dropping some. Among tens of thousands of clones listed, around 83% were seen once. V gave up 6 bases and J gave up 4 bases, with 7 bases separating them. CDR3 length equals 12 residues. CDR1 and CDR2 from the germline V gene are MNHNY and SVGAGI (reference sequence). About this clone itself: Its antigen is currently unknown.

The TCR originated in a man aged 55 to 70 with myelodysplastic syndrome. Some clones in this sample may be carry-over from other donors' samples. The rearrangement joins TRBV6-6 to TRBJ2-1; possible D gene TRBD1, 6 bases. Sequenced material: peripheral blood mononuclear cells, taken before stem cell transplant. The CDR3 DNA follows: TGTGCCAGCAGGGACAGTTACAATGAGCAGTTCTTC. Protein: CASRDSYNEQFF.